At least ten counts were recorded for the clone carrying this T cell receptor beta chain. Its antigen is not identified. CDR3 size: 15 residues. Germline CDR1 is LNHNV and CDR2 is YYDKDF (reference sequence). V lost 1 base to trimming and J lost 2 bases, with 10 bases between them. Using RNA transcripts as the source, TCR beta CDR3 regions were amplified. HTBI primers were the set used in a first-round RT-PCR of the TCR CDR3. One entry per CDR3 protein, called by TCRdb with MiXCR from the multiplex PCR reads. The table has hundreds of thousands of distinct CDR3 sequences, roughly 14% seen once. Duration under 3 months, a NOSPECS grade of at least 4, and a Clinical Activity Score of at least 3 characterized the ophthalmopathy patients. The study based diagnoses on clinical symptoms, serum thyroxine and TRAb, thyroid ultrasound and orbital computed tomography. Fresh peripheral blood, approximately 9.6 ml, yielded the PBMCs.

The data are from a study of T cells in Graves' hyperthyroidism and ophthalmopathy. Whole-study findings and limits: Most expanded thyroid clonotypes above 0.001 recurred in blood.

Input material: blood. This receptor was identified in a man between 18 and 29 years old with Graves' ophthalmopathy. The chain couples TRBV15 to TRBJ2-3; D ambiguous. CDR3: CATSRGGGLTDTQYF. As DNA, the CDR3 is TGTGCCACCAGCAGAGGGGGTGGGCTCACAGATACGCAGTATTTT.